This section outlines one TCR beta chain sequence together with its context. What it recognizes is unknown. TCR alpha and beta CDR3s were amplified from mRNA by semiquantitative ARM-PCR. ARM-PCR used tagged nested gene-specific primers, then communal superprimers for exponential amplification. TCRdb re-derived calls from the multiplex PCR reads in MiXCR, one entry per CDR3 protein. The sample records approximately 15,000 distinct CDR3 sequences, roughly 64% being singletons. This sample stems from a study of relationships among human T cell subsets. Whole-study results and caveats: Over 55% of CD8+ cytotoxic sequences were in clones over 100 reads; regulatory and Th2 had few. Th1, Th2 and regulatory subsets overlapped substantially in CDR3 sequences.

Subset-specific monoclonal antibody beads were used to isolate T cell subsets. The sequence was collected from a man aged 35-49 years in good health. The specimen sequenced was total T cells sorted from blood.

This chain's CDR3 is CSATINRLTYNEQFF. CDR3 coding DNA: TGCAGTGCAACCATAAATCGCCTTACTTACAATGAGCAGTTCTTC. V gene TRBV20-1 combines with J gene TRBJ2-1; no firm D call. The CDR3 sequence is 15 residues long. Trimming took off 6 bases at V and 4 bases at J, with 19 bases between the two ends. Germline loops: CDR1 DFQATT, CDR2 SNEGSKA (reference sequence).